A single sample gave rise to the 21 T cell receptor beta chains below, sequenced in a study of blood T cells in healthy people across ages. Sample-barcoded 5' priming and a J-beta primer mix drove a second PCR of 7 to 11 cycles. TCRdb processed the 5' RACE reads anew with MiXCR; each CDR3 protein has one entry. The sample shows 600,000 to 1,000,000 distinct CDR3 sequences, roughly 64% of them seen only once. The source material was blood. Receptors were obtained from a young man in good health.

This chain joins TRBV20-1 and TRBJ2-3; the D is unclear. Germline values: CDR1 DFQATT, CDR2 SNEGSKA (reference sequence). The CDR3 contains 13 residues. Trimming stripped 0 bases from V and 2 bases from J, with 6 bases between. CDR3 in DNA: TGCAGTGCTAGAGATCTTAACACAGATACGCAGTATTTT. Amino acid sequence: CSARDLNTDTQYF.

A few counts support this clonotype. The chain carries TRBV5-1 and TRBJ2-1; D is tentatively TRBD1 or TRBD2 (5 bases each). Germline assignment: CDR1 SGHRS and CDR2 YFSETQ. The CDR3 spans 13 residues. Trimming cost V 4 bases and J 8 bases, with 13 bases left between them. CDR3 nucleotide sequence: TGCGCCAGCAGCCGCCGTGAGGGGCATGAGCAGTTCTTC. Translation gives CASSRREGHEQFF.

This clonotype was detected only a few times. The rearrangement links TRBV7-9 to TRBJ1-4; 7 bases match TRBD1. CDR1 is SEHNR and CDR2 is FQNEAQ in the germline V gene (reference sequence). This CDR3 spans 17 amino acids. Germline trimming cut 5 bases from V and 6 bases from J; bases unmatched to any gene: 15. CDR3 nucleotides: TGTGCCAGCAGCCTTACCCGCCCGACAGGGCAACATGAAAAACTGTTTTTT. Translating gives CASSLTRPTGQHEKLFF.

This clonotype was detected a few times. The chain's CDR3 is CASSRMGQGLYEQYF. The CDR3 DNA reads TGTGCCAGCAGCCGTATGGGACAGGGTCTCTACGAGCAGTACTTC. The rearrangement uses TRBV3-1 and TRBJ2-7, with 9 nucleotides matching TRBD1. Germline V gene data show CDR1 as LGHDT and CDR2 as YNNKEL (reference sequence). The CDR3 has 15 residues. The J segment lost 3 bases and the V segment lost 4 bases, leaving 7 bases of the junction unmatched.

The sample holds a few counts of this clonotype. The CDR3 is CASSPKRTQYF. The CDR3, as DNA: TGTGCCAGCAGCCCCAAGCGGACCCAGTACTTC. The gene calls are TRBV14 and TRBJ2-5; D ambiguous. This CDR3 has 11 amino acids. V dropped 4 bases and J dropped 7 bases, with 7 bases sitting between them. Germline assignment: CDR1 SGHDN and CDR2 FVKESK.

This sequence joins TRBV7-2 and TRBJ2-3, with 7 bases lining up with TRBD2. The CDR3 loop spans 16 amino acids. The germline V gene encodes CDR1 SGHTA and CDR2 FQGNSA. The V gene end was trimmed by 1 base and the J gene end by 2 bases; junction bases not matched to a gene: 6. The CDR3 sequence: CASSLVSSGHTDTQYF. DNA for the CDR3: TGTGCCAGCAGCTTAGTCTCTAGCGGCCACACAGATACGCAGTATTTT.

The sample holds a few counts of this clonotype. The chain uses TRBV7-9 and TRBJ2-3; D remains unclear. The CDR3 runs 11 residues. Germline V CDR1 and CDR2: SEHNR, FQNEAQ (reference sequence). V lost 8 bases, J lost 5 bases, and 8 bases lay in between. CDR3: CASLKRDTQYF. In DNA form, the CDR3 reads TGTGCCAGCTTAAAAAGAGATACGCAGTATTTT.

This sequence joins TRBV7-2 and TRBJ2-7, with unresolved D. CDR3 size: 13 residues. The germline gives CDR1 SGHTA, CDR2 FQGNSA. V gave up 5 bases and J gave up 2 bases, with 10 bases separating them. The CDR3, as DNA: TGTGCCAGCAGCCGGGTCTCAACCTACGAGCAGTACTTC. Residues: CASSRVSTYEQYF.

J is TRBJ2-6 and V is TRBV10-3; no clear D gene. CDR1 is ENHRY, CDR2 SYGVKD, per germline. The V and J ends lost 8 bases and 0 bases respectively, with 11 bases between them. The CDR3 length is 15 residues. CDR3 nucleotides: TGTGCCATCTTCGGCGGACCCTCTGGGGCCAACGTCCTGACTTTC. Translated: CAIFGGPSGANVLTF.

The chain is built from TRBV28 and TRBJ2-5, with a tentative D call TRBD1 (5 bases). Looked up from germline, CDR1 is MDHEN and CDR2 is SYDVKM. This CDR3 contains 14 residues. The ends were cut back, 7 bases at V and 0 bases at J, with 12 bases in the middle. The CDR3 sequence is CASKGDNDQETQYF. The CDR3 nucleotides are TGTGCCAGCAAAGGGGATAACGACCAAGAGACCCAGTACTTC.

This clonotype came up once. The chain recombines TRBV2 with TRBJ1-2, with 7 nucleotides matching TRBD1. The CDR3 is 14 amino acids. The junction had 5 bases not matched to a gene; V was cut back by 6 bases and J by 1 base. Per germline, CDR1 SNHLY and CDR2 FYNNEI. The chain's CDR3 is CASRVTGINYGYTF. In DNA form, the CDR3 reads TGTGCCAGCAGGGTGACAGGGATTAACTATGGCTACACCTTC.

The chain has TRBV24-1 and TRBJ2-2, with 9 bases identical to TRBD1. The V gene's germline CDR1 is KGHDR and CDR2 SFDVKD. The trim removed 9 bases at V and 5 bases at J, leaving 9 bases unmatched. The CDR3 loop spans 15 amino acids. This CDR3 is CATLAGTGRTGELFF. DNA for the CDR3: TGTGCCACCCTGGCCGGGACAGGGAGGACCGGGGAGCTGTTTTTT.

This clonotype was detected a few times. V is TRBV12-3 or TRBV12-4 and J is TRBJ1-6, with D unclear. The V and J ends lost 6 bases and 6 bases respectively, with 9 bases between them. This CDR3 spans 13 amino acids. CDR3 sequence: CASRVSANSPLHF. The CDR3 DNA reads TGTGCCAGCAGGGTGTCAGCTAATTCACCCCTCCACTTT.

This chain links TRBV6-2 or TRBV6-3 with TRBJ2-6; 16 positions match TRBD2. CDR3 size: 19 residues. CDR1 MNHEY and CDR2 SVGEGT come from the germline V gene. V trimming: 6 bases; J trimming: 6 bases; junction bases outside the gene matches: 11. CDR3 DNA sequence: TGTGCCAGCAGCTTACAGCCGGGACTAGCGGGGGGGACGGCCAACGTCCTGACTTTC. Encoded protein: CASSLQPGLAGGTANVLTF.

The rearrangement uses TRBV10-3 and TRBJ1-1, with D maybe TRBD1 (6 bases). Trimming shortened V by 5 bases and J by 3 bases, and 10 bases separated the two germline ends. The CDR3 extends over 13 amino acids. Germline V gene data show CDR1 as ENHRY and CDR2 as SYGVKD. The CDR3 protein is CAISIQGDTEAFF. CDR3 in DNA: TGTGCCATCAGTATACAGGGAGACACTGAAGCTTTCTTT.

The rearrangement links TRBV28 to TRBJ2-2, with 7 positions matching TRBD2. Germline V gene data show CDR1 as MDHEN and CDR2 as SYDVKM. With V trimmed by 5 bases and J by 5 bases, 8 bases remained unmatched. The CDR3 loop spans 15 amino acids. CDR3 DNA: TGTGCCAGCAGTCACCGGGGGGTCGGAACCGGGGAGCTGTTTTTT. Amino acids: CASSHRGVGTGELFF.

This clonotype was recorded only once. The chain links TRBV20-1 to TRBJ1-5; D is uncertain. V was cut by 0 bases and J by 1 base, with 10 bases left in between. This CDR3 is 15 amino acids long. CDR1 is DFQATT, CDR2 SNEGSKA, per germline (reference sequence). DNA for the CDR3: TGCAGTGCTAGAGATCTAGTGGGCAGCAATCAGCCCCAGCATTTT. Encoded protein: CSARDLVGSNQPQHF.

This clonotype was picked up one time. The chain combines TRBV2 with TRBJ2-3; 7 bases are shared with TRBD1. Germline values: CDR1 SNHLY, CDR2 FYNNEI. Trimming took 6 bases from V and 4 from J; bases not matched to a gene: 10. The CDR3 runs 15 residues. CDR3 in DNA: TGTGCCAGCAGAAGGGACAGCACACAGTCAGATACGCAGTATTTT. Residues: CASRRDSTQSDTQYF.

This clonotype was counted between two and nine times. The chain has TRBV11-2 and TRBJ1-2, with D possibly being TRBD1 (6 bases). V was clipped by 5 bases and J by 6 bases, with 16 bases between them. Germline CDR1 is SGHAT and CDR2 is FQNNGV. The CDR3 runs 14 residues. In DNA form, the CDR3 reads TGTGCCAGCAGCCTCGGCAGGCCAGGGGATGGCTACACCTTC. As protein: CASSLGRPGDGYTF.

This clonotype was recorded a few times. The rearrangement uses TRBV27 and TRBJ1-4; D remains unclear. Germline V lookup: CDR1 MNHEY, CDR2 SMNVEV (reference sequence). The CDR3 is made up of 15 amino acids. Trimming removed 7 bases at V and 6 bases at J, with 18 bases between. In nucleotides, the CDR3 is TGTGCCAGCACCCTAGAAGACATAGTGCATGAAAAACTGTTTTTT. This translates into CASTLEDIVHEKLFF.

The CDR3 coding sequence is TGCGCCAGCAGCCCAGGCGAGCTACTAAGCGAAGCTTTCTTT. As protein: CASSPGELLSEAFF. The chain recombines TRBV5-1 with TRBJ1-1; D call uncertain. V gave up 4 bases and J gave up 8 bases, with 18 bases separating them. CDR1 is SGHRS, CDR2 YFSETQ, per germline. This CDR3 comprises 14 residues.